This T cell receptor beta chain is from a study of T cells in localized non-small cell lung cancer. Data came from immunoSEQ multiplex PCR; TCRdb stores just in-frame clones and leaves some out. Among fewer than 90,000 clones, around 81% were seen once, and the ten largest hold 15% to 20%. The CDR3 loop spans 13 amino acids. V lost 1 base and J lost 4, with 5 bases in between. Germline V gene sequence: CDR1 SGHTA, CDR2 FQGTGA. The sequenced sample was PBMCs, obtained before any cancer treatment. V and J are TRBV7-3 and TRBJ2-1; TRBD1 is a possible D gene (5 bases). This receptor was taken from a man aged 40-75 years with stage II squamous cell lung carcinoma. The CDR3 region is CASSLNRYNEQFF. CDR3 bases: TGTGCCAGCAGCTTAAACAGGTACAATGAGCAGTTCTTC.